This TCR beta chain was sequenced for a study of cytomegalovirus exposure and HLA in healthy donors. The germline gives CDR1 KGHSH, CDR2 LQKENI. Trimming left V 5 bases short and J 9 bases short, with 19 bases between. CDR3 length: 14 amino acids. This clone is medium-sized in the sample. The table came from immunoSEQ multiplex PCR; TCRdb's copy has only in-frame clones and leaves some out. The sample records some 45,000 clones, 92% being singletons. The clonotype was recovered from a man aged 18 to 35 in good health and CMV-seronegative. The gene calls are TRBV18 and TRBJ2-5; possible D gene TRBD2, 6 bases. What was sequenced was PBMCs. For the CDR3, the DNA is TGTGCCAGCTCAAACCCGTGGGACTTGTCGTCCCAGTACTTC. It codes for CASSNPWDLSSQYF.